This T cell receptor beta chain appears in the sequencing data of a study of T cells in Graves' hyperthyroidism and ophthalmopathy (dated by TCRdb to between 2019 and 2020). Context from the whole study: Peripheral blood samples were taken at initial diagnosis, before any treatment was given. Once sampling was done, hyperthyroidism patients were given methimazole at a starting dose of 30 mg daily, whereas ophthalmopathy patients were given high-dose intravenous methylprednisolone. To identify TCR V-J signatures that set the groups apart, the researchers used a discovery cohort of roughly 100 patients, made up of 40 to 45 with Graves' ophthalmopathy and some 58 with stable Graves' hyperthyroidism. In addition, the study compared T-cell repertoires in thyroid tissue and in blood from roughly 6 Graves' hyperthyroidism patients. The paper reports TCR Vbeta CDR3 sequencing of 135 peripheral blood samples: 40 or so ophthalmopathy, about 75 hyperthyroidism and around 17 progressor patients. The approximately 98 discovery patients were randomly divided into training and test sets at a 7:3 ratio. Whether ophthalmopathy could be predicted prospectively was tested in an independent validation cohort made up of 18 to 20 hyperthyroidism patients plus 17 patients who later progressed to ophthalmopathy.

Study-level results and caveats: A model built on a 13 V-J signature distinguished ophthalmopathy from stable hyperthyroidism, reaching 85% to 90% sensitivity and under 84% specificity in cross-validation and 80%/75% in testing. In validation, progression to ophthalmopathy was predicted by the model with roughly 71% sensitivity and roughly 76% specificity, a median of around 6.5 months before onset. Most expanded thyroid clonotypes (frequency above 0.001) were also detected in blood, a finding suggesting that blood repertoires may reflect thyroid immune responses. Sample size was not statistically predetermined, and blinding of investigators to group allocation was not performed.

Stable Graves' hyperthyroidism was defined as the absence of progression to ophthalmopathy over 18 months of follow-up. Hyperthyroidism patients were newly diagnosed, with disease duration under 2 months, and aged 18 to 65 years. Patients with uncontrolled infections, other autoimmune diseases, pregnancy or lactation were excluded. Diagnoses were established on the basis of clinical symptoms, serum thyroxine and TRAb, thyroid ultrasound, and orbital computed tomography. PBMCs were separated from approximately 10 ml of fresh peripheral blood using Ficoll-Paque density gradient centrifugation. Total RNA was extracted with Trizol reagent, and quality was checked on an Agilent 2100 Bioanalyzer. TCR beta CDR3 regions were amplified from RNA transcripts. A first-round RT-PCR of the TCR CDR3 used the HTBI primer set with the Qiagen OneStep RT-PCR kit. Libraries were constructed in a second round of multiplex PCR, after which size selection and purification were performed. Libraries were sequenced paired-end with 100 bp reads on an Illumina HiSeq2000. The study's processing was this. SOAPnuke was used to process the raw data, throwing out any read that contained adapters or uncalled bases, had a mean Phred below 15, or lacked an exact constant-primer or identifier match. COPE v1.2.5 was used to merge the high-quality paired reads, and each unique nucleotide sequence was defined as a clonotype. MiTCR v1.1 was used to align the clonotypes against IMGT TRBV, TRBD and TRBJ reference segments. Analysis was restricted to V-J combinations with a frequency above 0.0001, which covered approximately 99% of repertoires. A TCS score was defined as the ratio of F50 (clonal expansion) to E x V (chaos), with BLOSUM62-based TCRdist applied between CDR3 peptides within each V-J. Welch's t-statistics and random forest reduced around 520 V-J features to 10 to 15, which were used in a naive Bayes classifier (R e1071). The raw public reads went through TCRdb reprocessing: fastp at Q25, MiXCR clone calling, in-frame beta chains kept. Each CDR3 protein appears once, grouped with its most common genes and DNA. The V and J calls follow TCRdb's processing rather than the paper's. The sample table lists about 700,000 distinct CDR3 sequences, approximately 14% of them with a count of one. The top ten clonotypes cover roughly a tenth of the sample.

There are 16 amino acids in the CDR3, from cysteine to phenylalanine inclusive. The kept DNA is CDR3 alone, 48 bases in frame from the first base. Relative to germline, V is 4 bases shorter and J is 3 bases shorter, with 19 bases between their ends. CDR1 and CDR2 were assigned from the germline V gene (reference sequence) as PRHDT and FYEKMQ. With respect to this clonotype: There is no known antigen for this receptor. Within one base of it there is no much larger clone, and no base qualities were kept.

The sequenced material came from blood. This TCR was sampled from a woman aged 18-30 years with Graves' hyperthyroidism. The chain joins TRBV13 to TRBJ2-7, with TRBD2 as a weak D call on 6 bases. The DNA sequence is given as TGTGCCAGCAGCTCGACGGGACTCTTCGGGAACTACGAGCAGTACTTC. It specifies CASSSTGLFGNYEQYF.